This is a list of T cell receptor beta chains from one sample in a study of T-cell reconstitution after alpha-beta-depleted transplantation in children. Each CDR3 protein is one row after TCRdb ran MiXCR on the PCR reads. This table has 500,000 to 600,000 distinct CDR3 sequences, around 27% appearing once. This specimen consisted of PBMCs, obtained before TCRalphabeta/CD19-depleted stem cell transplant. The receptors stem from a boy less than two years old with Wiskott-Aldrich syndrome, due to receive a stem cell transplant. Both conserved end residues are part of each CDR3. The order of the fields is clone size, J gene, D gene, V gene, CDR3 DNA, CDR3 protein. D genes are given only for firm matches. Size is stated for part of the rows, as once, few or many counts, or as a class when the clone is expanded.

abundance: .
j_gene: TRBJ2-2
d_gene: TRBD2
v_gene: TRBV4-1
CDR3nt: TGCGCCAGCAGCCCAGAGCGGGGAGGGACCGGGGAGCTGTTTTTT
CDR3aa: CASSPERGGTGELFF

abundance: few
j_gene: TRBJ2-1
d_gene: .
v_gene: TRBV10-3
CDR3nt: TGTGCCATCAGAGGGCCCCCTGGCAATGAGCAGTTCTTC
CDR3aa: CAIRGPPGNEQFF

abundance: .
j_gene: TRBJ2-3
d_gene: .
v_gene: TRBV10-2
CDR3nt: TGCGCCAGCCGGGGGAAGAGCACAGATACGCAGTATTTT
CDR3aa: CASRGKSTDTQYF

abundance: few
j_gene: TRBJ2-5
d_gene: .
v_gene: TRBV28
CDR3nt: TGTGCCAGCAGCCCTTTGAAACTCTTGTTTGCCCAGTACTTC
CDR3aa: CASSPLKLLFAQYF

abundance: .
j_gene: TRBJ1-5
d_gene: TRBD1
v_gene: TRBV12-3/TRBV12-4
CDR3nt: TGTGCCAGCAGTAAAACAGGGGGCGAGCAGCCCCAGCATTTT
CDR3aa: CASSKTGGEQPQHF

abundance: .
j_gene: TRBJ2-6
d_gene: TRBD1
v_gene: TRBV7-6
CDR3nt: TGTGCCAGCAGCTTAAGACAGGGGGGGAGCTCTGGGGCCAACGTCCTTACTTTC
CDR3aa: CASSLRQGGSSGANVLTF

abundance: .
j_gene: TRBJ2-3
d_gene: .
v_gene: TRBV27
CDR3nt: TGTGCCAGCAGGGCACTAGCAACAGATACGCAGTATTTT
CDR3aa: CASRALATDTQYF

abundance: .
j_gene: TRBJ2-1
d_gene: TRBD2
v_gene: TRBV20-1
CDR3nt: TGCAGTGCTTTTAGCGGGAGGACCTACAATGAGCAGTTCTTC
CDR3aa: CSAFSGRTYNEQFF

abundance: .
j_gene: TRBJ1-2
d_gene: TRBD1
v_gene: TRBV20-1
CDR3nt: TGCAGTGCTAGCCTGGGAACAGGGGCGGGTGGCTACACCTTC
CDR3aa: CSASLGTGAGGYTF

abundance: .
j_gene: TRBJ2-1
d_gene: TRBD2
v_gene: TRBV20-1
CDR3nt: TGCAGTGCGCCGGGACTAGCGGGAGGGATCGATGAGCAGTTCTTC
CDR3aa: CSAPGLAGGIDEQFF

abundance: few
j_gene: TRBJ2-1
d_gene: .
v_gene: TRBV5-1
CDR3nt: TGCGCCAGCAGCATAGACCAGGGTCTAAAAAGGGATGAGCAGTTCTTC
CDR3aa: CASSIDQGLKRDEQFF

abundance: .
j_gene: TRBJ2-1
d_gene: .
v_gene: TRBV27
CDR3nt: TGTGCCAGCAGCACTCGCGGCGAGCAGTTCTTC
CDR3aa: CASSTRGEQFF

abundance: few
j_gene: TRBJ2-3
d_gene: .
v_gene: TRBV5-1
CDR3nt: TGCGCCAGCAGCTGGGAGCCTGCTCTCGCGGCCTTCACAGATACGCAGTATTTT
CDR3aa: CASSWEPALAAFTDTQYF

abundance: .
j_gene: TRBJ1-2
d_gene: .
v_gene: TRBV25-1
CDR3nt: TGTGCCAGCAGTGACTCAACAGGGCTCTATGGCTACACCTTC
CDR3aa: CASSDSTGLYGYTF

abundance: .
j_gene: TRBJ1-5
d_gene: .
v_gene: TRBV7-2
CDR3nt: TGTGCCAGCAGCTCCGAACCGGGAGATAAACTTTATCAGCCCCAGCATTTT
CDR3aa: CASSSEPGDKLYQPQHF

abundance: few
j_gene: TRBJ2-3
d_gene: TRBD2
v_gene: TRBV6-5
CDR3nt: TGTGCCAGCAGTTACAGAGCGGGAGGGACAGATACGCAGTATTTT
CDR3aa: CASSYRAGGTDTQYF

abundance: .
j_gene: TRBJ2-2
d_gene: TRBD2
v_gene: TRBV10-1
CDR3nt: TGCGCCATCCGTAACACTAGCGGGAGCCAACGGCTTGGGGAGCTGTTTTTT
CDR3aa: CAIRNTSGSQRLGELFF

abundance: few
j_gene: TRBJ1-1
d_gene: TRBD1
v_gene: TRBV12-3/TRBV12-4
CDR3nt: TGTGCCAGCAGTTTAGGAGCGACAGGGATCGAAGCTTTCTTT
CDR3aa: CASSLGATGIEAFF

abundance: few
j_gene: TRBJ2-7
d_gene: TRBD2
v_gene: TRBV28
CDR3nt: TGTGCCAGCAGTTTTTCGGATAGCGGGTACGAGCAGTACTTC
CDR3aa: CASSFSDSGYEQYF

abundance: .
j_gene: TRBJ2-2
d_gene: .
v_gene: TRBV20-1
CDR3nt: TGCAGTGCTAGAGAGACCCACTCGTCGAGGGGCACCGGGGAGCTGTTTTTT
CDR3aa: CSARETHSSRGTGELFF

abundance: few
j_gene: TRBJ1-2
d_gene: TRBD1
v_gene: TRBV5-1
CDR3nt: TGCGCCAGCAGCCCTTCAGGGACAGGGGCCTATGGCTACACCTTC
CDR3aa: CASSPSGTGAYGYTF

abundance: .
j_gene: TRBJ2-2
d_gene: TRBD1
v_gene: TRBV20-1
CDR3nt: TGCAGTGCTAGAGATCTCCAGGGGGTCGGGACCGGGGAGCTGTTTTTT
CDR3aa: CSARDLQGVGTGELFF

abundance: .
j_gene: TRBJ2-1
d_gene: .
v_gene: TRBV12-3/TRBV12-4
CDR3nt: TGTGCCAGCAGTGCTTTAGGGCGAGAGCAGTTCTTC
CDR3aa: CASSALGREQFF

abundance: .
j_gene: TRBJ2-7
d_gene: .
v_gene: TRBV7-6
CDR3nt: TGTGCCAGCAGCTTAGCGTCTAGCGTTGGCTCCTACGAGCAGTACTTC
CDR3aa: CASSLASSVGSYEQYF

abundance: .
j_gene: TRBJ1-1
d_gene: .
v_gene: TRBV27
CDR3nt: TGTGCCAGCAGTTTTGTTGGTGGAGAGAACACTGAAGCTTTCTTT
CDR3aa: CASSFVGGENTEAFF

abundance: .
j_gene: TRBJ1-5
d_gene: TRBD1
v_gene: TRBV7-3
CDR3nt: TGTGCCAGCAGCTTAAAAAAAATTCAGGGAGCCGGGACAGGGGAAGATAGCAATCAGCCCCAGCATTTT
CDR3aa: CASSLKKIQGAGTGEDSNQPQHF

abundance: .
j_gene: TRBJ2-7
d_gene: .
v_gene: TRBV20-1
CDR3nt: TGCAGTGCTAGAGATCGCAGCGAGGGGAGATACGAGCAGTACTTC
CDR3aa: CSARDRSEGRYEQYF

abundance: .
j_gene: TRBJ2-1
d_gene: TRBD2
v_gene: TRBV27
CDR3nt: TGTGCCAGCAGGGGGCTAGCGGGAGGGGGCGCCTACAATGAGCAGTTCTTC
CDR3aa: CASRGLAGGGAYNEQFF

abundance: .
j_gene: TRBJ2-3
d_gene: .
v_gene: TRBV5-1
CDR3nt: TGCGCCAGCAGCTTGGGCGCCGCGGGAGATACGCAGTATTTT
CDR3aa: CASSLGAAGDTQYF

abundance: .
j_gene: TRBJ2-5
d_gene: .
v_gene: TRBV5-1
CDR3nt: TGCGCCAGCAGCTTGGGGAGGCACCAAGAGACCCAGTACTTC
CDR3aa: CASSLGRHQETQYF

abundance: .
j_gene: TRBJ2-2
d_gene: .
v_gene: TRBV5-1
CDR3nt: TGCGCCAGCAGCAAAACCCGGGACTCGCGGATCACCGGGGAGCTGTTTTTT
CDR3aa: CASSKTRDSRITGELFF

abundance: .
j_gene: TRBJ2-1
d_gene: TRBD2
v_gene: TRBV6-1
CDR3nt: TGTGCCAGCTGGGGGGGACTCGCAGCCTACAATGAGCAGTTCTTC
CDR3aa: CASWGGLAAYNEQFF

abundance: few
j_gene: TRBJ2-3
d_gene: .
v_gene: TRBV20-1
CDR3nt: TGCAGTGCCAGGGTTTGGAGGCTAGAAACTACAGATACTCAGTATTTT
CDR3aa: CSARVWRLETTDTQYF

abundance: .
j_gene: TRBJ1-5
d_gene: .
v_gene: TRBV5-4
CDR3nt: TGTGCCAGCAGCTTGGAAGGGATCTATAGCAATCAGCCCCAGCATTTT
CDR3aa: CASSLEGIYSNQPQHF

abundance: .
j_gene: TRBJ2-1
d_gene: .
v_gene: TRBV7-9
CDR3nt: TGTGCCAGCAGCTCCTGGGCGGCCCTATACAATGAGCAGTTCTTC
CDR3aa: CASSSWAALYNEQFF

abundance: .
j_gene: TRBJ2-5
d_gene: .
v_gene: TRBV29-1
CDR3nt: TGCAGCGTGAGGGGTCCGGAGACCCAGTACTTC
CDR3aa: CSVRGPETQYF

abundance: once
j_gene: TRBJ2-1
d_gene: TRBD2
v_gene: TRBV5-1
CDR3nt: TGCGCCAGCAGCGCCCCGACTAGCAGGGAGCAGTTCTTC
CDR3aa: CASSAPTSREQFF

abundance: .
j_gene: TRBJ1-4
d_gene: TRBD1
v_gene: TRBV5-1
CDR3nt: TGCGCCAGCAGTCAGACAGGGCCCGATGAAAAACTGTTTTTT
CDR3aa: CASSQTGPDEKLFF

abundance: .
j_gene: TRBJ1-2
d_gene: .
v_gene: TRBV5-1
CDR3nt: TGCGCCAGCAGCTTGGCGGACGGGTTCTATGGCTACACCTTC
CDR3aa: CASSLADGFYGYTF

abundance: few
j_gene: TRBJ2-2
d_gene: TRBD2
v_gene: TRBV5-1
CDR3nt: TGCGCCAGCAGCTTGGCCGGGCTAGCGGTAAACACCGGGGAGCTGTTTTTT
CDR3aa: CASSLAGLAVNTGELFF

abundance: .
j_gene: TRBJ1-1
d_gene: .
v_gene: TRBV10-3
CDR3nt: TGTGCCATCGGGAAGCAGGGGAACACTGAAGCTTTCTTT
CDR3aa: CAIGKQGNTEAFF

abundance: .
j_gene: TRBJ2-2
d_gene: TRBD2
v_gene: TRBV25-1
CDR3nt: TGTGCCAGCAGTGAATCTTGGGATCTAGCGGGAGGTCCCGGGGAGCTGTTTTTT
CDR3aa: CASSESWDLAGGPGELFF

abundance: few
j_gene: TRBJ1-1
d_gene: .
v_gene: TRBV29-1
CDR3nt: TGCAGCGTTGAGATGAACAGGAGGAACACTGAAGCTTTCTTT
CDR3aa: CSVEMNRRNTEAFF

abundance: .
j_gene: TRBJ2-1
d_gene: .
v_gene: TRBV27
CDR3nt: TGTGCCAGCAGTACACTCGGCAGGGGATGGTCCAATGAGCAGTTCTTC
CDR3aa: CASSTLGRGWSNEQFF

abundance: .
j_gene: TRBJ2-1
d_gene: TRBD2
v_gene: TRBV10-3
CDR3nt: TGTGCCATCAGAACCGGGACTAGCGGGAGAACCGGCTCCTACAATGAGCAGTTCTTC
CDR3aa: CAIRTGTSGRTGSYNEQFF

abundance: many
j_gene: TRBJ2-7
d_gene: .
v_gene: TRBV12-3/TRBV12-4
CDR3nt: TGTGCCAGCAGTTTAACCTACGAGCAGTACTTC
CDR3aa: CASSLTYEQYF

abundance: .
j_gene: TRBJ2-3
d_gene: .
v_gene: TRBV18
CDR3nt: TGTGCCAGCTCACCACCCTCCCCACTAAGCACAGATACGCAGTATTTT
CDR3aa: CASSPPSPLSTDTQYF

abundance: .
j_gene: TRBJ2-5
d_gene: .
v_gene: TRBV5-1
CDR3nt: TGCGCCAGCAGAACTGGTTACAGGGCAAGAGAGACCCAGTACTTC
CDR3aa: CASRTGYRARETQYF

abundance: .
j_gene: TRBJ2-1
d_gene: .
v_gene: TRBV12-3/TRBV12-4
CDR3nt: TGTGCCAGCAGTTTAAGCGGGCCCTGGAATGAGCAGTTCTTC
CDR3aa: CASSLSGPWNEQFF

abundance: .
j_gene: TRBJ2-4
d_gene: TRBD1
v_gene: TRBV5-5
CDR3nt: TGTGCCAGCAGAAAGCAGGGACAGGGCCGAAATCAGTACTTC
CDR3aa: CASRKQGQGRNQYF

abundance: .
j_gene: TRBJ1-5
d_gene: .
v_gene: TRBV10-3
CDR3nt: TGTGCCATCAGTGAGGCAGGGCGAAGCAATCAGCCCCAGCATTTT
CDR3aa: CAISEAGRSNQPQHF

abundance: few
j_gene: TRBJ1-1
d_gene: TRBD1
v_gene: TRBV7-2
CDR3nt: TGTGCCAGCAGCTCGCCCGGGACAGGGGGACCAAACACTGAAGCTTTCTTT
CDR3aa: CASSSPGTGGPNTEAFF

abundance: .
j_gene: TRBJ2-7
d_gene: .
v_gene: TRBV3-1
CDR3nt: TGTGCCAGCAGCCAGTCGGAGTTGTCCTACGAGCAGTACTTC
CDR3aa: CASSQSELSYEQYF

abundance: few
j_gene: TRBJ2-3
d_gene: .
v_gene: TRBV5-1
CDR3nt: TGCGCCAGCAGCCCCCAAGCGAGGGGCAGCACAGATACGCAGTATTTT
CDR3aa: CASSPQARGSTDTQYF

abundance: .
j_gene: TRBJ2-1
d_gene: .
v_gene: TRBV9
CDR3nt: TGTGCCAGCAGCCCCCAATTATCAGGGTATGGGTACAATGAGCAGTTCTTC
CDR3aa: CASSPQLSGYGYNEQFF

abundance: many
j_gene: TRBJ2-3
d_gene: .
v_gene: TRBV5-1
CDR3nt: TGCGCCAGCAGCTTGATTGCAGAGTCTAAGGATACGCAGTATTTT
CDR3aa: CASSLIAESKDTQYF

abundance: .
j_gene: TRBJ2-5
d_gene: .
v_gene: TRBV5-5
CDR3nt: TGTGCCAGCAGCTTGGAGGGGGAGTTTAGGGAGACCCAGTACTTC
CDR3aa: CASSLEGEFRETQYF